One T cell receptor beta chain is described in this entry. Its antigen remains unidentified. CDR3 length: 13 amino acids. The J segment lost 7 bases and the V segment lost 1 base, leaving 5 bases of the junction unmatched. The germline V gene encodes CDR1 DFQATT and CDR2 SNEGSKA (reference sequence). This specimen comes from a study of T-cell reconstitution after alpha-beta-depleted transplantation in children. Study-level results: The authors attributed T-cell counts and diversity one year after transplant mostly to newly produced T cells. Two months or so post-transplant, alpha-beta T cells reportedly derived from several hundred expanded graft clones. It was surviving recipient T cells and thymic progenitors that gave some patients high TCRbeta diversity at day 60.

This sample's TCRbeta library carried unique molecular identifier barcodes. TCRdb ran MiXCR on the PCR reads and lists one entry per CDR3 protein. The profile covers fewer than 500,000 distinct CDR3 sequences, with around two fifths appearing a single time and under 35% taken by the ten largest. This sequence originates from a girl aged 2 to 10 with aplastic anemia, due to receive a stem cell transplant. The material was PBMCs, obtained before TCRalphabeta/CD19-depleted stem cell transplant. The gene calls are TRBV20-1 and TRBJ2-7, with 9 bases fitting TRBD2. DNA of the CDR3: TGCAGTGCTAGAGGACTAGCGGACGGGGAGCAGTACTTC. It translates to CSARGLADGEQYF.